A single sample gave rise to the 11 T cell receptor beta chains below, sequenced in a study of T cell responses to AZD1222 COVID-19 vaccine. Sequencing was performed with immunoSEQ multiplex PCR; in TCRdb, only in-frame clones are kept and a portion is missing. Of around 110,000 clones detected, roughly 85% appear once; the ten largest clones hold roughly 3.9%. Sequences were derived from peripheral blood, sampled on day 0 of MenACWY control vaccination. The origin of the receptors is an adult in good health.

CDR3 DNA sequence: TGTGCCAGCAGGGGGCTAGCGGGGGAGGGCGAAGATACGCAGTATTTT. Translating it yields CASRGLAGEGEDTQYF. The rearrangement links TRBV19 to TRBJ2-3, with 10 bases matching TRBD2. The V gene's germline CDR1 is LNHDA and CDR2 SQIVND (reference sequence). V gave up 9 bases and J gave up 5 bases; unmatched junction bases: 14. CDR3 length equals 16 residues.

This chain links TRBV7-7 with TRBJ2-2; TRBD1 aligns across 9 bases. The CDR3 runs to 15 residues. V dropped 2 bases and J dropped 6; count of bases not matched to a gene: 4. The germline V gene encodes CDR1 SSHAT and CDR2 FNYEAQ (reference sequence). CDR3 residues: CASSLNRGPPGELFF. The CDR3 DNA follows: TGTGCCAGCAGCTTAAACAGGGGGCCCCCCGGGGAGCTGTTTTTT.

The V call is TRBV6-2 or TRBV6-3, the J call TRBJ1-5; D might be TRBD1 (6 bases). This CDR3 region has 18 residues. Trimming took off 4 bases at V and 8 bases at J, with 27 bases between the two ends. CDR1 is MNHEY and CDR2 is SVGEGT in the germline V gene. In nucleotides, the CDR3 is TGTGCCAGCAGTTTACCGCCGGATAGGGGGGGGGCTAGAAAGCCCCAGCATTTT. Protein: CASSLPPDRGGARKPQHF.

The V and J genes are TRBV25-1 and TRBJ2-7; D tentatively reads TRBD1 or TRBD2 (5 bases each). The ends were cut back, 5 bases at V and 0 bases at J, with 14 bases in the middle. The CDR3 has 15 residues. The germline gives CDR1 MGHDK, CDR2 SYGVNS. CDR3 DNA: TGTGCCAGCAGTATACGGGACCTAGACTCCTACGAGCAGTACTTC. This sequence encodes CASSIRDLDSYEQYF.

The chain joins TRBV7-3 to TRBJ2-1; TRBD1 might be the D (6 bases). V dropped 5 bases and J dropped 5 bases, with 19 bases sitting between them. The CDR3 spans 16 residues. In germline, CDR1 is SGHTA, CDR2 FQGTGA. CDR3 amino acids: CASSALGNRADNEQFF. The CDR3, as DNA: TGTGCCAGCAGCGCCCTAGGGAACAGGGCGGACAATGAGCAGTTCTTC.

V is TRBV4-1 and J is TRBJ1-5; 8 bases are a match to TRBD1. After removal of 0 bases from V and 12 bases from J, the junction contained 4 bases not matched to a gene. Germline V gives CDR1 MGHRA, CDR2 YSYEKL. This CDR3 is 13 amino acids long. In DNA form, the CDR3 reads TGCGCCAGCAGCCAAGACAGGGGGCGGGACCAGCATTTT. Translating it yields CASSQDRGRDQHF.

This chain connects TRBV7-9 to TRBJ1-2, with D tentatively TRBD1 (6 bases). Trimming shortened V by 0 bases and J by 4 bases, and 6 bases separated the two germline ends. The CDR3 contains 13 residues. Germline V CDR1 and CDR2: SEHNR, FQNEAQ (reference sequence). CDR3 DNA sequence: TGTGCCAGCAGCTTAGCCAGGGGCTATGGCTACACCTTC. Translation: CASSLARGYGYTF.

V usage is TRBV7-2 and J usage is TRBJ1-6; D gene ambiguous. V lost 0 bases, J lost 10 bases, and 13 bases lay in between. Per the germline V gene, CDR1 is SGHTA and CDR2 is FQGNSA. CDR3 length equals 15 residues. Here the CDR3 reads CASSLAIPAQSPLHF. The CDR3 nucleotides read TGTGCCAGCAGCTTAGCGATCCCGGCACAATCACCCCTCCACTTT.

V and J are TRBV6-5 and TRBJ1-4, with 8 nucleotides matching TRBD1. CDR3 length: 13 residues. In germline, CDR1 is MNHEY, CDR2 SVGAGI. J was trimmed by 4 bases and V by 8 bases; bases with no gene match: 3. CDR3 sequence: CASGQGGNEKLFF. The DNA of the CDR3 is TGTGCCAGCGGACAGGGAGGTAATGAAAAACTGTTTTTT.

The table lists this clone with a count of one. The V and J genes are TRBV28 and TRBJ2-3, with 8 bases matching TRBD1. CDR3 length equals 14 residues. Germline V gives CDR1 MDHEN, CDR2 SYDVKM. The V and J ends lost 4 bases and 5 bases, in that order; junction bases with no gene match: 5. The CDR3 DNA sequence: TGTGCCAGCAGTTCGACAGGGGTGGGAGATACGCAGTATTTT. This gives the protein CASSSTGVGDTQYF.

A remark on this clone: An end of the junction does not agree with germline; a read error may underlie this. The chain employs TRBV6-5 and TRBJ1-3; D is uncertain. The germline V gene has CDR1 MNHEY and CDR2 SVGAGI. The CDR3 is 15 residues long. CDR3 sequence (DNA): TGTGCCAGCAGCGGATCTGGCAACTCTGGTAACACCATATATTTT. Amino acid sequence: CASSGSGNSGNTIYF.